These T cell receptor beta chains were read from a single sample in a study of blood T cell repertoires in COVID-19. Here immunoSEQ multiplex PCR was the method, and the copy in TCRdb shows in-frame clones only, minus some. The sample includes 150,000 to 200,000 clones, approximately 86% seen only once; the top ten take roughly 7%. Sequencing was carried out using peripheral blood. These receptors were obtained from an elderly woman in a cohort sampled during active or convalescent COVID-19. CDR3s include the opening cysteine and the closing phenylalanine or tryptophan. A D gene is named only where the DNA matches it firmly. Expanded clones get a size class; other rows say once, few or many, or leave the size out.

V	D	length	size	J	CDR3	DNA
TRBV11-3	TRBD2	16	NA	TRBJ2-5	CASSLGGLAGAETQYF	TGTGCCAGCAGCTTGGGAGGACTAGCGGGAGCAGAGACCCAGTACTTC
TRBV5-1	NA	15	NA	TRBJ2-3	CASSLGQIGTDTQYF	TGCGCCAGCAGCTTGGGACAAATAGGCACAGATACGCAGTATTTT
TRBV27	TRBD1	17	once	TRBJ1-1	CASSLGQGAIRNTEAFF	TGTGCCAGCAGTTTGGGACAGGGGGCCATTCGGAACACTGAAGCTTTCTTT
TRBV4-1	NA	15	NA	TRBJ2-7	CASSQEGRAVYEQYF	TGCGCCAGCAGCCAAGAGGGCAGGGCAGTCTACGAGCAGTACTTC
TRBV9	TRBD2	14	NA	TRBJ2-3	CASSWRELTDTQYF	TGTGCCAGCAGCTGGCGGGAGTTGACAGATACGCAGTATTTT
TRBV9	NA	14	NA	TRBJ2-7	CASSVGQGYYEQYF	TGTGCCAGCAGCGTAGGGCAGGGTTACTACGAGCAGTACTTC
TRBV5-1	TRBD1	15	few	TRBJ2-3	CASSPQGAGTDTQYF	TGCGCCAGCAGCCCACAGGGGGCTGGGACAGATACGCAGTATTTT
TRBV18	TRBD1	16	few	TRBJ1-1	CASSPSIDRGGSEAFF	TGTGCCAGCTCACCTTCGATTGACAGGGGTGGCTCTGAAGCTTTCTTT
TRBV19	TRBD2	15	NA	TRBJ2-1	CASSIDLLAGVEQFF	TGTGCCAGTAGTATAGATCTACTAGCGGGAGTTGAGCAGTTCTTC
TRBV6-1	NA	14	NA	TRBJ1-1	CASSEGLLNTEAFF	TGTGCCAGCAGTGAAGGTCTCCTGAACACTGAAGCTTTCTTT
TRBV7-2	NA	15	NA	TRBJ2-3	CASTTIKLIPDTQYF	TGTGCCAGCACGACTATTAAACTGATTCCAGATACGCAGTATTTT
TRBV5-1	NA	12	NA	TRBJ1-2	CASSSTGQGYTF	TGCGCCAGCAGCAGTACAGGGCAGGGCTACACCTTC
TRBV7-9	TRBD1	14	NA	TRBJ1-6	CASSWRDSYSPLHF	TGTGCCAGCAGCTGGAGGGACAGTTATTCACCCCTCCACTTT
TRBV2	TRBD1	14	NA	TRBJ1-6	CASRGRTGQSPLHF	TGTGCCAGCAGGGGGCGGACAGGGCAATCACCCCTCCACTTT
TRBV4-3	TRBD1	15	NA	TRBJ2-7	CASSHLDRGKREQYF	TGCGCCAGCAGCCACCTGGACAGGGGGAAGAGGGAGCAGTACTTC
TRBV9	TRBD2	18	NA	TRBJ2-1	CASSVYPRSGRATNEQFF	TGTGCCAGCAGCGTATACCCCCGTTCCGGGAGGGCCACCAATGAGCAGTTCTTC
TRBV3-1/TRBV3-2	NA	12	NA	TRBJ1-1	CASSQEGRALFF	TGTGCCAGCAGCCAAGAGGGCAGAGCCCTTTTCTTT
TRBV11-2	TRBD1	15	NA	TRBJ1-5	CASSRGTGRNQPQHF	TGTGCCAGCAGCCGTGGGACAGGGCGCAATCAGCCCCAGCATTTT
TRBV7-2	TRBD1	16	NA	TRBJ1-3	CASSPGQARSGNTIYF	TGTGCCAGCAGCCCCGGACAGGCCCGCTCTGGAAACACCATATATTTT
TRBV6-6	NA	15	NA	TRBJ1-5	CASSYGLNSNQPQHF	TGTGCCAGCAGTTACGGGCTCAATAGCAATCAGCCCCAGCATTTT
TRBV19	NA	15	NA	TRBJ2-7	CASSIAGSAAYEQYF	TGTGCCAGTAGTATAGCAGGGTCAGCAGCCTACGAGCAGTACTTC
TRBV18	NA	13	NA	TRBJ1-2	CASSRQGNYGYTF	TGTGCCAGCTCCCGGCAGGGCAACTATGGCTACACCTTC
TRBV2	NA	13	NA	TRBJ2-1	CASSNQLDNEQFF	TGTGCCAGCAGCAACCAACTTGACAATGAGCAGTTCTTC
TRBV11-2	TRBD1	17	NA	TRBJ2-7	CASSLTDRGSGIYEQYF	TGTGCCAGCAGCTTAACGGACAGGGGGTCCGGGATTTACGAGCAGTACTTC
TRBV7-2	TRBD1	16	NA	TRBJ2-2	CASSLTGTGVSGELFF	TGTGCCAGCAGCTTAACTGGGACAGGGGTGTCGGGGGAGCTGTTTTTT
TRBV28	NA	11	once	TRBJ1-1	CASQGTTEAFF	TGTGCCAGCCAAGGGACAACAGAAGCTTTCTTT
TRBV7-2	NA	14	NA	TRBJ2-5	CASSLMSFRETQYF	TGTGCCAGCAGCTTGATGAGTTTCCGGGAGACCCAGTACTTC
TRBV2	TRBD2	17	NA	TRBJ2-2	CASRGLAGEANTGELFF	TGTGCCAGCAGGGGACTAGCGGGAGAAGCGAACACCGGGGAGCTGTTTTTT
TRBV3-1/TRBV3-2	NA	12	few	TRBJ2-5	CASSQGVKTQYF	TGTGCCAGCAGCCAAGGCGTAAAGACCCAGTACTTC